This T cell receptor (beta chain) appears in the sequencing data of a study of T cell changes during pregnancy in multiple sclerosis. TCRdb's copy holds only in-frame clones and misses some; the assay was immunoSEQ multiplex PCR. The table lists 70,000 or so clones, 85% to 95% of them singletons. The CDR3 has 14 amino acids. Per germline, CDR1 SGDLS and CDR2 YYNGEE. Trimming cost V 4 bases and J 1 base, with 12 bases left between them. The V and J genes are TRBV9 and TRBJ2-7; tentatively, D is TRBD1 (6 bases). This receptor was identified in a female donor with multiple sclerosis, enrolled in a pregnancy study. This material consisted of CD4+ T cells from peripheral blood mononuclear cells, taken before pregnancy. The CDR3 DNA sequence: TGTGCCAGCAGCCTCCGGGACACATCCTACGAGCAGTACTTC. This gives the protein CASSLRDTSYEQYF.